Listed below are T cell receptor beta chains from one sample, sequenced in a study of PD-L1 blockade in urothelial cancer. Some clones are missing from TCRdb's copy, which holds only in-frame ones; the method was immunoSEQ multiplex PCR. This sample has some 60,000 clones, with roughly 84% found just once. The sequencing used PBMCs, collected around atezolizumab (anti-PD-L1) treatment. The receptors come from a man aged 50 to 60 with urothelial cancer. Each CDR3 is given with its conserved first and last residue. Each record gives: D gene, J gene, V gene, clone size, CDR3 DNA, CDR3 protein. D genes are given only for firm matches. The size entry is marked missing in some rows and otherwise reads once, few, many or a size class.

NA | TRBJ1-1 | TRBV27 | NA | TGTGCCAGCAGTTTATTTCAGGGGACTGAAGCTTTCTTT | CASSLFQGTEAFF
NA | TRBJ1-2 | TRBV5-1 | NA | TGCGCCAGCAGCTTAACAGGGTTTGGCTACACCTTC | CASSLTGFGYTF
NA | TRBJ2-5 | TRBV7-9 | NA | TGTGCCGGTAGTGGCTCGGCGGGTGTTAGAGAGACCCAGTACTTC | CAGSGSAGVRETQYF
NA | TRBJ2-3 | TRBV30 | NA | TGTGCCTGTGATGGCGGGAGTAGGGGGGGGCGCACAGATACGCAGTATTTT | CACDGGSRGGRTDTQYF
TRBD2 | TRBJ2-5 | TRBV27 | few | TGTGCCAGCAGTTTAACCCCAGGGACTAGCGGGACAGAGACCCAGTACTTC | CASSLTPGTSGTETQYF
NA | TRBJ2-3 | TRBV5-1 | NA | TGCGCCAGCACTTTTTCCAGGGACACCTCCACAGATACGCAGTATTTT | CASTFSRDTSTDTQYF
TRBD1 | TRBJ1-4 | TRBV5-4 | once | TGTGCCAGCAGCCCGGGACAGGAAAATGAAAAACTGTTTTTT | CASSPGQENEKLFF
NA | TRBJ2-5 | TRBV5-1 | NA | TGCGCCAGCAGCCCCGCCCTAAATCGGGGGGAGACCCAGTACTTC | CASSPALNRGETQYF
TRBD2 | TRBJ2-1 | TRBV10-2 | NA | TGCGCCAGCAGTTTCCAGCGGGAGGGTGAGCAGTTCTTC | CASSFQREGEQFF
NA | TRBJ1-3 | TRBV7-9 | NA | TGTGCCAGCAGCCCGGCGGATTACTCTGGAAACACCATATATTTT | CASSPADYSGNTIYF
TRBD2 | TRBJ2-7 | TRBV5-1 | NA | TGCGCCAGCAGCTTGGCCAGCGGGACCTACGAGCAGTACTTC | CASSLASGTYEQYF
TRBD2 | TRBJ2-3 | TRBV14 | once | TGTGCCAGCAGCCAAACTAGCGGGTTCACAGATACGCAGTATTTT | CASSQTSGFTDTQYF
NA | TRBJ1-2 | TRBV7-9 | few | TGTGCCAGCAGCTTAGCCAGTATGGATGGCTACACCTTC | CASSLASMDGYTF
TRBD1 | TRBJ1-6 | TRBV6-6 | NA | TGTGCCAGCACCCCGGGACAGGGAAATTCACCCCTCCACTTT | CASTPGQGNSPLHF
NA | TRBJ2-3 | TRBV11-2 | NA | TGTGCCAGCAGCCTTAGGCGGGCCAGTCCGGAAGCAGATACGCAGTATTTT | CASSLRRASPEADTQYF
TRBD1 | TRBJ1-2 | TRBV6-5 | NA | TGTGCCAGCAGAACTATCGGGACAGGGTATGGCTACACCTTC | CASRTIGTGYGYTF
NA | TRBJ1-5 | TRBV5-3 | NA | TGTGCCAGAAGCCCGTATCGTACCGGGACTTCCCGGCATCAGCCCCAGCATTTT | CARSPYRTGTSRHQPQHF
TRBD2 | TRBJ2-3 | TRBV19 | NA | TGTGCCAGTAGTATATCCCCTCTAGCGGGAGTCTCAGATACGCAGTATTTT | CASSISPLAGVSDTQYF
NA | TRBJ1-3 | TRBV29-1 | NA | TGCAGCGTTAGGGCGGGGGTCTCTGGAAACACCATATATTTT | CSVRAGVSGNTIYF
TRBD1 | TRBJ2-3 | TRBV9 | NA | TGTGCCAGCAGCGTATTTTCAGGGACAGGGGGCGCAGATACGCAGTATTTT | CASSVFSGTGGADTQYF
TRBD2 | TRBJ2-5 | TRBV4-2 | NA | TGTGCCAGCAGCCAAGGACTAGCCCAAGAGACCCAGTACTTC | CASSQGLAQETQYF
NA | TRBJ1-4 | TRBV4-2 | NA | TGTGCCAGCAGCCAAGATCTGAGAACTAATGAAAAACTGTTTTTT | CASSQDLRTNEKLFF
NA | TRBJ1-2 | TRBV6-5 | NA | TGTGCCAGCAGGAGCTACAGCTATGGCTACACCTTC | CASRSYSYGYTF
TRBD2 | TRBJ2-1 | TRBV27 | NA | TGTGCCAGCACCGACTCGGGACTAGCGGGAAACGAGCAGTTCTTC | CASTDSGLAGNEQFF
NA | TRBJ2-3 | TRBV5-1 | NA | TGCGCCACAAGGAGGCAGCGCACAGATACGCAGTATTTT | CATRRQRTDTQYF
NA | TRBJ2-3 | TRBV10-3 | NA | TGTGCCATCAGTACCGAGGGATCGGGCACAGATACGCAGTATTTT | CAISTEGSGTDTQYF
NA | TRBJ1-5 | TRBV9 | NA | TGTGCCAGCAGCGTACGACAGAGTTATAGCAATCAGCCCCAGCATTTT | CASSVRQSYSNQPQHF
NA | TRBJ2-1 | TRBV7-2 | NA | TGTGCCAGCAGCGCCCAGGGGTACGAGCAGTTCTTC | CASSAQGYEQFF
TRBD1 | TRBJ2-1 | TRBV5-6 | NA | TGTGCCAGCAGCTCGTCAGACCGGGACAGGGCTTGGAATGAGCAGTTCTTC | CASSSSDRDRAWNEQFF
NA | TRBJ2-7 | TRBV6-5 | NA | TGTGCCAGCACGGTAGGAGTCTACGAGCAGTACTTC | CASTVGVYEQYF
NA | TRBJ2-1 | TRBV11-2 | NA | TGTGCCAGCAGCTTAGCGGGAGCAGGTTTTAGTGAGCAGTTCTTC | CASSLAGAGFSEQFF
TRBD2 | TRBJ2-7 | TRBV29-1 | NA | TGCAGCGTTGGGGCTAGCGGGACCCGTGACGAGCAGTACTTC | CSVGASGTRDEQYF
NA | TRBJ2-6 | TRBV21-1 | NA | TGTGCCAGCAGCAAATCATCACGGTCTAGCGGGAGATCTGGGGCCAACGTCCTGACTTTC | CASSKSSRSSGRSGANVLTF
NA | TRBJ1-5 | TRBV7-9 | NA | TGTGCCAGCAGCTCTAGTGTAGATCAGCCCCAGCATTTT | CASSSSVDQPQHF
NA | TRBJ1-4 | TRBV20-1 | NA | TGCAGTGCTAGTGGGGGGACGGTGTTTTTT | CSASGGTVFF
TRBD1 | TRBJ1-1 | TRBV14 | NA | TGTGCCAGCAGCCAAGAAACAGGGGGCACTGAAGCTTTCTTT | CASSQETGGTEAFF
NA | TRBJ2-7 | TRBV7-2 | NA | TGTGCCAGCAGCAAAACTAGCTACGAGCAGTACTTC | CASSKTSYEQYF
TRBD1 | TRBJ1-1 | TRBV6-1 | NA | TGTGCCAGCAGTGAACACAGGGGTGAAGCTTTCTTT | CASSEHRGEAFF
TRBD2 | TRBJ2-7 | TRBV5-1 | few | TGCGCCAGCAGTTTGGCGGGAGGCTCCTACGAGCAGTACTTC | CASSLAGGSYEQYF
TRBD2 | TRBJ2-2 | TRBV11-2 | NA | TGTGCCAGCAGCACCGGACTAGCGGCGAACACCGGGGAGCTGTTTTTT | CASSTGLAANTGELFF
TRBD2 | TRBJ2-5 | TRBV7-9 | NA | TGTGCCAGCAGCTTAGCGGAGGTAGCGGGAGAGACCCAGTACTTC | CASSLAEVAGETQYF
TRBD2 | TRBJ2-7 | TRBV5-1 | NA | TGCGCCAGCAGCTTGGAATGGCGGGAGCCATCCTACGAGCAGTACTTC | CASSLEWREPSYEQYF
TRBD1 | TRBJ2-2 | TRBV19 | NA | TGTGCCACGGACTACAGGGGGCGTACCGGGGAGCTGTTTTTT | CATDYRGRTGELFF
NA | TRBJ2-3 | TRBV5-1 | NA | TGCGCCAGCAGCTTGGGACTCAACGAGATGAATACGCAGTATTTT | CASSLGLNEMNTQYF
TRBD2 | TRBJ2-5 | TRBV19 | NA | TGTGCCAGTAGTATGGGATTAGCGGGAGTTCGAGAGACCCAGTACTTC | CASSMGLAGVRETQYF
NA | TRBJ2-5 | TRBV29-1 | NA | TGCAGCGTTCCCCACGACATCGGTCCGGAGACCCAGTACTTC | CSVPHDIGPETQYF
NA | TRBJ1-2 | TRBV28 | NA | TGTGCCAGCAGTCTTGTCCACTATGGCTACACCTTC | CASSLVHYGYTF
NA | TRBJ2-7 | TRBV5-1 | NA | TGCGCCAGCAGCCTTGACAAAGACTACGAGCAGTACTTC | CASSLDKDYEQYF
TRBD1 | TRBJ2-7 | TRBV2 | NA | TGTGCCAGCAGGGGGGACAGGGGGCCCTACGAGCAGTACTTC | CASRGDRGPYEQYF